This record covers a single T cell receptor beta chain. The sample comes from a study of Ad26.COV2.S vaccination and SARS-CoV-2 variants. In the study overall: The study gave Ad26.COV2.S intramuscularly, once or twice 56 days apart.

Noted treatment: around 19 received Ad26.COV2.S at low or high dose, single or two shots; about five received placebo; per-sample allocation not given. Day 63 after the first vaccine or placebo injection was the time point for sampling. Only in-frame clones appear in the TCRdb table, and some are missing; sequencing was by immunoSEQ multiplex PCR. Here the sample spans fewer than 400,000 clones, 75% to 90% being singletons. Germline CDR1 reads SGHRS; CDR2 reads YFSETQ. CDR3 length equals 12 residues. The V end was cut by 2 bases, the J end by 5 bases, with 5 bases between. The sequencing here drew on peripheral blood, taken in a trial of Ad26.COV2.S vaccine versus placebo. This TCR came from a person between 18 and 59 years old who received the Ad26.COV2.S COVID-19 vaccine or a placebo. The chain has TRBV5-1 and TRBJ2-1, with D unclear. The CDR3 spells CASSLINNEQFF. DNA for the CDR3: TGCGCCAGCAGCTTAATTAACAATGAGCAGTTCTTC. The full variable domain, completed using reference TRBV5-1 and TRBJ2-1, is KAGVTQTPRYLIKTRGQQVTLSCSPISGHRSVSWYQQTPGQGLQFLFEYFSETQRNKGNFPGRFSGRQFSNSRSEMNVSTLELGDSALYLCASSLINNEQFFGPGTRLTVL.